A single sample is the source of the 32 T cell receptor beta chains below, sequenced in a study of blood T cell repertoires in COVID-19. Repertoires were generated with immunoSEQ multiplex PCR, while TCRdb's copy carries only in-frame clones and drops some. The table includes 160,000 or so clones, under 95% detected once. What was sequenced was peripheral blood. The receptors were gathered from a man between 18 and 29 years old with acute or convalescent COVID-19.

The gene calls are TRBV6-5 and TRBJ2-1; D gene ambiguous. V was pared by 0 bases and J by 4 bases, with 4 bases between. The CDR3 has 13 amino acids. CDR1 and CDR2 from the germline V gene are MNHEY and SVGAGI. CDR3 sequence reads: CASSYSRYNEQFF. In nucleotides, the CDR3 is TGTGCCAGCAGTTACTCGAGGTACAATGAGCAGTTCTTC.

The chain recombines TRBV12-3 or TRBV12-4 with TRBJ2-4; unclear D gene. V was clipped by 3 bases and J by 9 bases, with 12 bases between them. The CDR3 is 13 amino acids. This chain's CDR3 is CASSLSDRGIQYF. In nucleotides, the CDR3 is TGTGCCAGCAGTTTGTCAGACCGAGGCATTCAGTACTTC.

The gene calls are TRBV3-1 (or the pseudogene TRBV3-2) and TRBJ1-5; D might be TRBD1 (5 bases). CDR3 size: 13 residues. V was shortened by 0 bases and J by 7 bases, with 7 bases between the two germline ends. Germline V gene lookup returns CDR1 LGHDT and CDR2 YNNKEL (reference sequence). This chain's CDR3 is CASSQDRVQPQHF. In DNA form, the CDR3 reads TGTGCCAGCAGCCAAGACAGGGTCCAGCCCCAGCATTTT.

V gene TRBV5-8 combines with J gene TRBJ2-4; no definite D call. Germline CDR1 is SGHTS and CDR2 is YDEGEE. V lost 4 bases, J lost 4 bases, and 6 bases lay in between. The length of the CDR3 is 12 residues. The CDR3 DNA is TGTGCCAGCAGCGGGCAGAAAAACATTCAGTACTTC. It is translated as CASSGQKNIQYF.

The J gene is TRBJ1-5, the V gene TRBV30; D gene ambiguous. The CDR3 covers 13 residues. Germline V gene lookup returns CDR1 GTSNPN and CDR2 SVGIG (reference sequence). Deletions cut 3 bases from V and 5 bases from J, with 11 bases between. CDR3 residues: CAWSPAGDQPQHF. In DNA, the CDR3 is TGTGCCTGGAGCCCGGCCGGGGATCAGCCCCAGCATTTT.

The chain uses TRBV27 and TRBJ1-2; possibly TRBD1 for D (6 bases). Germline CDR1 reads MNHEY; CDR2 reads SMNVEV (reference sequence). The CDR3 length is 16 residues. The V and J ends lost 4 bases and 8 bases respectively, with 23 bases between them. For the CDR3, the DNA is TGTGCCAGCAGTTACCTCCCGGGCGGGGGCAGTAGGGGCTACACCTTC. This encodes CASSYLPGGGSRGYTF.

The CDR3 DNA reads TGTGCCAGCTCACCAACCAGGGAAAACGAGCAGTACTTC. Its translation: CASSPTRENEQYF. The chain employs TRBV18 and TRBJ2-7; D might be TRBD1 (5 bases). This CDR3 has 13 residues. The V and J ends lost 2 bases and 5 bases respectively, with 10 bases between them. In germline, CDR1 is KGHSH, CDR2 LQKENI. Combining the CDR3 with reference TRBV18 and TRBJ2-7 gives the whole variable domain NAGVMQNPRHLVRRRGQEARLRCSPMKGHSHVYWYRQLPEEGLKFMVYLQKENIIDESGMPKERFSAEFPKEGPSILRIQQVVRGDSAAYFCASSPTRENEQYFGPGTRLTVT.

This clone was detected once. The chain recombines TRBV18 with TRBJ1-1; weak D call: TRBD1 (5 bases). Trimming stripped 5 bases from V and 4 bases from J, with 17 bases between. This CDR3 comprises 15 residues. Germline V lookup: CDR1 KGHSH, CDR2 LQKENI. CDR3 protein: CASSSGQSRSTEAFF. The CDR3 coding sequence is TGTGCCAGCTCAAGTGGACAAAGCAGGAGCACTGAAGCTTTCTTT.

The chain is built from TRBV4-1 and TRBJ1-5; a weak D match, TRBD1 (5 bases). The V gene lost 2 bases and the J gene lost 8 bases, with 16 bases spanning the gap. This CDR3 contains 15 residues. The V gene's germline CDR1 is MGHRA and CDR2 YSYEKL. CDR3 in amino acids: CASSQSRGGVEPQHF. The CDR3 DNA follows: TGCGCCAGCAGCCAATCCCGGGGAGGGGTCGAGCCCCAGCATTTT.

The CDR3 sequence is CASSLATETVYF. For the CDR3, the DNA is TGTGCCAGCAGCTTAGCCACGGAGACCGTATATTTT. The chain has TRBV11-2 and TRBJ1-3; unclear D gene. Trimming cost V 1 base and J 14 bases, with 12 bases left between them. The CDR3 has 12 amino acids. Germline V CDR1 and CDR2: SGHAT, FQNNGV.

DNA of the CDR3: TGCGCCAGCAGCCAGAAGGAGGGGAACTATGGCTACACCTTC. It encodes CASSQKEGNYGYTF. The chain joins TRBV4-1 to TRBJ1-2, with D perhaps matching TRBD1 (5 bases). Trimming stripped 3 bases from V and 2 bases from J, with 10 bases between. The CDR3 is 14 residues long. Germline V CDR1 and CDR2: MGHRA, YSYEKL.

This chain uses TRBV6-2 or TRBV6-3 with TRBJ2-7; the D gene is possibly TRBD1 (5 bases). The CDR3 is 17 residues long. Trimming pared 0 bases from V and 4 bases from J, leaving 19 bases between. Germline lookup yields CDR1 MNHEY and CDR2 SVGEGT. The CDR3 region has the DNA TGTGCCAGCAGTTACTCGACGACAGTGACGATAAATTACGAGCAGTACTTC. This codes for CASSYSTTVTINYEQYF.

V gene TRBV27 combines with J gene TRBJ1-2, with unresolved D. Per germline, CDR1 MNHEY and CDR2 SMNVEV (reference sequence). V dropped 3 bases and J dropped 7 bases, with 12 bases sitting between them. This CDR3 is built from 13 residues. The CDR3 here is CASSFGLRGGYTF. The CDR3, as DNA: TGTGCCAGCAGTTTCGGCCTCCGGGGTGGCTACACCTTC.

The chain has TRBV30 and TRBJ1-1; D might be TRBD1 (5 bases). V gave up 0 bases and J gave up 2 bases, with 7 bases separating them. This CDR3 contains 13 residues. Germline CDR1 GTSNPN, CDR2 SVGIG (reference sequence). The CDR3 sequence is CAWSVDSNTEAFF. CDR3 DNA sequence: TGTGCCTGGAGTGTCGACAGTAACACTGAAGCTTTCTTT.

The chain is built from TRBV19 and TRBJ1-5; D is ambiguous. Trimming stripped 6 bases from V and 0 bases from J, with 18 bases between. The CDR3 is made up of 17 amino acids. CDR1 and CDR2 (germline): LNHDA, SQIVND (reference sequence). The CDR3 coding sequence is TGTGCCAGTAGCGATATCGCTGGCAGGAATAGCAATCAGCCCCAGCATTTT. Amino acid sequence: CASSDIAGRNSNQPQHF.

The J gene is TRBJ1-3, the V gene TRBV5-1; D unresolved. CDR1 SGHRS and CDR2 YFSETQ come from the germline V gene. This CDR3 region has 14 residues. V shed 0 bases and J shed 2 bases, with 6 bases lying between them. The CDR3 nucleotides are TGCGCCAGCAGCTTGGGTTTAACTGGAAACACCATATATTTT. Residues: CASSLGLTGNTIYF.

This chain joins TRBV27 and TRBJ1-2; D is uncertain. CDR1 MNHEY and CDR2 SMNVEV come from the germline V gene (reference sequence). The CDR3 is 13 amino acids. The ends were cut back, 0 bases at V and 8 bases at J, with 10 bases in the middle. For the CDR3, the DNA is TGTGCCAGCAGTTTATCGGGTGGGCTGGGCTACACCTTC. It translates to CASSLSGGLGYTF.

The chain employs TRBV4-1 and TRBJ1-2, with 12 bases matching TRBD1. Germline assignment: CDR1 MGHRA and CDR2 YSYEKL. The J segment lost 7 bases and the V segment lost 3 bases, leaving 6 bases of the junction unmatched. This CDR3 contains 15 residues. The CDR3 sequence is CASSHKGQGAVGYTF. The DNA of the CDR3 is TGCGCCAGCAGCCACAAGGGACAGGGGGCGGTTGGCTACACCTTC.

The genes are TRBV7-6 and TRBJ1-1; no clear D. V shed 5 bases and J shed 1 base, with 11 bases lying between them. Germline CDR1 and CDR2: SGHVS and FNYEAQ. This CDR3 region has 14 residues. Here the CDR3 reads CASSRGWGNTEAFF. The CDR3 DNA reads TGTGCCAGCAGCCGAGGGTGGGGGAACACTGAAGCTTTCTTT.

V gene TRBV30 combines with J gene TRBJ1-6, with D maybe TRBD1 (5 bases). The CDR3 totals 16 residues. Germline CDR1 and CDR2: GTSNPN and SVGIG (reference sequence). V was trimmed by 0 bases and J by 4 bases, leaving 13 bases between them. The CDR3 region is CAWSVRQRRYNSPLHF. Here the CDR3 DNA reads TGTGCCTGGAGTGTACGACAGAGGCGGTATAATTCACCCCTCCACTTT.

The chain uses TRBV5-1 and TRBJ1-2, with 9 bases aligning to TRBD1. The CDR3 contains 15 residues. The ends lost 0 bases at V and 5 bases at J; junction bases unmatched: 5. Germline V lookup: CDR1 SGHRS, CDR2 YFSETQ. CDR3 sequence: CASSLGTGGRYGYTF. CDR3 bases: TGCGCCAGCAGCTTGGGAACAGGGGGCCGTTATGGCTACACCTTC.

The chain employs TRBV6-5 and TRBJ2-2; D may be TRBD2 (5 bases). From germline, CDR1 is MNHEY and CDR2 SVGAGI. This CDR3 is built from 14 residues. V was pared by 0 bases and J by 5 bases, with 7 bases between. The DNA for the CDR3 is TGTGCCAGCAGTTACTCTCGAGGGACCGGGGAGCTGTTTTTT. This translates into CASSYSRGTGELFF.

V usage is TRBV5-1 and J usage is TRBJ2-2; 13 nucleotides agree with TRBD2. Germline V gene sequence: CDR1 SGHRS, CDR2 YFSETQ. This CDR3 has 16 amino acids. J was trimmed by 8 bases and V by 4 bases; bases with no gene match: 8. The CDR3 region is CASSPTSGRAAGELFF. In nucleotides, the CDR3 is TGCGCCAGCAGCCCTACTAGCGGGAGGGCCGCTGGGGAGCTGTTTTTT.

V and J are TRBV19 and TRBJ2-7, with D tentatively TRBD1 (6 bases). This CDR3 comprises 14 residues. Germline CDR1 and CDR2: LNHDA and SQIVND (reference sequence). Trimming pared 4 bases from V and 0 bases from J, leaving 10 bases between. The CDR3 bases are TGTGCCAGTAGTACAACAGGGAGCTCCTACGAGCAGTACTTC. Translated: CASSTTGSSYEQYF. The complete variable domain, with remaining parts taken from reference TRBV19 and TRBJ2-7, reads DGGITQSPKYLFRKEGQNVTLSCEQNLNHDAMYWYRQDPGQGLRLIYYSQIVNDFQKGDIAEGYSVSREKKESFPLTVTSAQKNPTAFYLCASSTTGSSYEQYFGPGTRLTVT.

This clone was recorded only once. The chain couples TRBV3-1 (or the pseudogene TRBV3-2) to TRBJ1-6; D ambiguous. Looked up from germline, CDR1 is LGHDT and CDR2 is YNNKEL (reference sequence). Trimming removed 2 bases from V and 9 bases from J, with 11 bases in between. The CDR3 is 14 residues long. DNA for the CDR3: TGTGCCAGCAGCCAACCGGGTGGAGGTTCACCCCTCCACTTT. This sequence encodes CASSQPGGGSPLHF.

The rearrangement joins TRBV6-5 to TRBJ1-2, with D perhaps matching TRBD1 (5 bases). Trimming left V 5 bases short and J 4 bases short, with 17 bases between. The germline V gene has CDR1 MNHEY and CDR2 SVGAGI. CDR3 length equals 15 residues. Here the CDR3 reads CASSQGLPTSYGYTF. DNA of the CDR3: TGTGCCAGCAGTCAGGGACTGCCGACTTCCTATGGCTACACCTTC.

This sequence joins TRBV6-5 and TRBJ1-1; a possible D gene is TRBD1 (6 bases). Germline V gives CDR1 MNHEY, CDR2 SVGAGI. This CDR3 contains 15 residues. Trimming cost V 0 bases and J 1 base, with 9 bases left between them. In DNA, the CDR3 is TGTGCCAGCAGTTACTCCGGGACACCGAACACTGAAGCTTTCTTT. Translating gives CASSYSGTPNTEAFF.

The CDR3 loop is CASSLRTGNSPLHF. The CDR3 region has the DNA TGTGCCAGCAGCCTCAGGACAGGAAATTCACCCCTCCACTTT. J is TRBJ1-6 and V is TRBV2; TRBD1 matches at 7 bases. The CDR3 has 14 amino acids. Looked up from germline, CDR1 is SNHLY and CDR2 is FYNNEI. The V and J ends lost 6 bases and 7 bases, in that order; junction bases with no gene match: 6.

The chain recombines TRBV6-5 with TRBJ1-2, with D unresolved. CDR3 length: 11 amino acids. Trimming shortened V by 10 bases and J by 7 bases, and 13 bases separated the two germline ends. The germline gives CDR1 MNHEY, CDR2 SVGAGI. This CDR3 reads CATREAGGYTF. CDR3 bases: TGTGCCACCCGCGAGGCGGGTGGCTACACCTTC.

This chain links TRBV5-1 with TRBJ2-7; possible D gene TRBD1, 7 bases. Trimming took off 0 bases at V and 6 bases at J, with 16 bases between the two ends. Germline lookup yields CDR1 SGHRS and CDR2 YFSETQ. The CDR3 sequence is 15 residues long. The CDR3 region is CASSLGQGGSTEQYF. For the CDR3, the DNA is TGCGCCAGCAGCTTGGGACAGGGAGGAAGTACCGAGCAGTACTTC.

The V gene is TRBV2, the J gene TRBJ1-2, with a possible D match to TRBD1 (5 bases). Trimming removed 4 bases from V and 4 bases from J, with 10 bases in between. Germline CDR1 is SNHLY and CDR2 is FYNNEI. This CDR3 has 13 residues. The chain's CDR3 is CASSVGGSYGYTF. The CDR3 DNA follows: TGTGCCAGCAGTGTTGGGGGGTCCTATGGCTACACCTTC. Variable domain in full (rest from reference TRBV2 and TRBJ1-2): EPEVTQTPSHQVTQMGQEVILRCVPISNHLYFYWYRQILGQKVEFLVSFYNNEISEKSEIFDDQFSVERPDGSNFTLKIRSTKLEDSAMYFCASSVGGSYGYTFGSGTRLTVV.

This chain connects TRBV30 to TRBJ1-2; a weak D match, TRBD1 (5 bases). This CDR3 has 13 residues. V lost 4 bases, J lost 3 bases, and 12 bases lay in between. Germline values: CDR1 GTSNPN, CDR2 SVGIG (reference sequence). DNA of the CDR3: TGTGCCTGGATGGGCGGGACGGACTATGGCTACACCTTC. It specifies CAWMGGTDYGYTF. The full variable domain, rest sourced from reference TRBV30 and TRBJ1-2, is SQTIHQWPATLVQPVGSPLSLECTVEGTSNPNLYWYRQAAGRGLQLLFYSVGIGQISSEVPQNLSASRPQDRQFILSSKKLLLSDSGFYLCAWMGGTDYGYTFGSGTRLTVV.